The next 5 T cell receptor beta chains were all read from a single sample in a study of OX40 agonist ivuxolimab in advanced cancers. The protocol was immunoSEQ multiplex PCR, while the TCRdb copy is restricted to in-frame clones and leaves out a portion. The sample has about 59,000 clones, roughly 89% seen once; the top ten hold 27%. The sample here was CD4+ or CD8+ T cells sorted from blood, taken in a trial of the OX40 agonist ivuxolimab. Receptors were obtained from an adult with an advanced solid tumor such as melanoma, head and neck, liver or kidney cancer.

The gene calls are TRBV10-3 and TRBJ1-5; TRBD1 might be the D (6 bases). This CDR3 spans 13 amino acids. Looked up from germline, CDR1 is ENHRY and CDR2 is SYGVKD. The V and J ends lost 10 bases and 6 bases respectively, with 16 bases between them. CDR3 sequence: CASAPGGIQPQHF. CDR3 bases: TGTGCCAGCGCGCCGGGGGGCATTCAGCCCCAGCATTTT.

This sequence joins TRBV5-1 and TRBJ2-7; TRBD2 matches 8 bases. Germline CDR1 is SGHRS and CDR2 is YFSETQ. The junction had 10 bases not matched to a gene; V was cut back by 7 bases and J by 4 bases. The CDR3 contains 14 residues. The chain's CDR3 is CASSPRGGDYEQYF. The CDR3 coding sequence is TGCGCCAGCTCCCCCCGGGGGGGCGATTACGAGCAGTACTTC.

This rearrangement joins TRBV5-4 to TRBJ1-4, with D unresolved. Germline CDR1 and CDR2: SGHNT and YYREEE (reference sequence). V lost 0 bases to trimming and J lost 3 bases, with 12 bases between them. The CDR3 is 16 amino acids. CDR3 sequence (DNA): TGTGCCAGCAGCTTGGGGGGTGGCAGCTCTAATGAAAAACTGTTTTTT. Amino acids: CASSLGGGSSNEKLFF.

The chain combines TRBV18 with TRBJ1-2, with 9 bases fitting TRBD1. The germline V gene has CDR1 KGHSH and CDR2 LQKENI. V was clipped by 2 bases and J by 2 bases; unmatched bases: 0. This CDR3 has 14 amino acids. As DNA, the CDR3 is TGTGCCAGCTCACCAGGACAGGGGAACTATGGCTACACCTTC. Its translation is CASSPGQGNYGYTF.

The chain uses TRBV19 and TRBJ2-2; perhaps TRBD1 as D (6 bases). From germline, CDR1 is LNHDA and CDR2 SQIVND (reference sequence). Trimming took 4 bases from V and 8 from J, leaving 14 bases between them. The CDR3 consists of 14 residues. Written as DNA, the CDR3 is TGTGCCAGTAGTAAACACAGGGACGCAGGGGAGCTGTTTTTT. Translation gives CASSKHRDAGELFF. Supplemented by reference TRBV19 and TRBJ2-2, the full variable domain reads DGGITQSPKYLFRKEGQNVTLSCEQNLNHDAMYWYRQDPGQGLRLIYYSQIVNDFQKGDIAEGYSVSREKKESFPLTVTSAQKNPTAFYLCASSKHRDAGELFFGEGSRLTVL.